The 19 T cell receptor beta chains reported below all come from one sample, sequenced in a study of regulatory T cells in long-lasting Graves disease. Arm-PCR with iRepertoire HTBI primers amplified the CDR3 regions for these TCR beta libraries. Via MiXCR, TCRdb re-called the multiplex PCR reads, giving one row per CDR3 protein. The sample holds more than 300,000 distinct CDR3 sequences; about 18% are singletons and the top ten take 25% to 35%. Time point noted: persistent/refractory GD, antithyroid drugs over 5 years with positive TRAb. Construction of the TCR library relied on RNA isolated from PBMCs. The source material was peripheral blood mononuclear cells (PBMCs), sampled when the disease was refractory, from a patient treated with antithyroid drugs. The source of these receptors is a female donor with Graves disease.

This clonotype was seen at least ten times. J is TRBJ1-1 and V is TRBV12-3 or TRBV12-4; weak D call: TRBD1 (6 bases). Between the trimmed V and J ends, which lost 3 bases and 12 bases, there was a span of 17 bases. The CDR3 has 13 residues. The CDR3 reads CASSFNGQGKTFF. CDR3 nucleotide sequence: TGTGCCAGCAGTTTTAATGGGCAGGGGAAAACTTTCTTT.

This clonotype has a count of ten or more. The chain is built from TRBV6-1 and TRBJ1-4; D perhaps matches TRBD1 (5 bases). The germline CDR1 and CDR2 sequences are MNHNS and SASEGT. V gave up 5 bases and J gave up 2 bases, with 9 bases separating them. The CDR3 length is 14 residues. The CDR3 here is CASSQGDTNEKLFF. The CDR3 nucleotides are TGTGCCAGCAGTCAGGGTGATACTAATGAAAAACTGTTTTTT.

This clonotype has just a few counts. The CDR3 DNA follows: TGTGCTAGTGGTTTGGTGAAGGGTCTAATCGATGGCTACACCTTC. Protein product: CASGLVKGLIDGYTF. The rearrangement joins TRBV12-5 to TRBJ1-2, with D unclear. The CDR3 runs 15 residues. Germline loops: CDR1 LGHNT, CDR2 FRNRAP. Trimming removed 0 bases at V and 6 bases at J, with 14 bases between.

The sample holds many counts of this clonotype. The chain's CDR3 is CASSSQQGTTEAFF. The CDR3 DNA reads TGCGCCAGCAGCTCACAACAGGGGACCACTGAAGCTTTCTTT. This chain connects TRBV5-1 to TRBJ1-1; 7 bases match TRBD1. The V gene end was trimmed by 3 bases and the J gene end by 4 bases; junction bases not matched to a gene: 6. The CDR3 extends over 14 amino acids. CDR1 is SGHRS, CDR2 YFSETQ, per germline.

This clonotype came up many times. The V call is TRBV9, the J call TRBJ1-5; 7 bases fit TRBD1. Trimming took 3 bases from V and 6 from J; bases not matched to a gene: 6. Germline-derived CDR1 and CDR2 are SGDLS and YYNGEE. The CDR3 runs to 14 residues. The DNA for the CDR3 is TGTGCCAGCAGCGCGACAGGGCTCGGTCAGCCCCAGCATTTT. Amino acids: CASSATGLGQPQHF.

The sample holds a few counts of this clonotype. The CDR3 region has the DNA TGTGCCTGGAGTGTACTAAGGGGGCAGGGTGAAGCTTTCTTT. Its translation: CAWSVLRGQGEAFF. The chain links TRBV30 to TRBJ1-1; 7 bases are a match to TRBD1. CDR3 length: 14 amino acids. Trimming took 0 bases from V and 7 from J; bases not matched to a gene: 8. The V gene's germline CDR1 is GTSNPN and CDR2 SVGIG (reference sequence).

This chain uses TRBV7-3 with TRBJ1-6; no clear D. Germline CDR1 SGHTA, CDR2 FQGTGA. This CDR3 region has 13 residues. The germline V and J ends were trimmed by 4 bases and 5 bases, with 6 bases remaining between them. For the CDR3, the DNA is TGTGCCAGCAGCTCGACGGATAATTCACCCCTCCACTTT. This gives the protein CASSSTDNSPLHF. The full variable domain, rest sourced from reference TRBV7-3 and TRBJ1-6, is GAGVSQTPSNKVTEKGKYVELRCDPISGHTALYWYRQSLGQGPEFLIYFQGTGAADDSGLPNDRFFAVRPEGSVSTLKIQRTERGDSAVYLCASSSTDNSPLHFGNGTRLTVT.

The chain employs TRBV5-6 and TRBJ2-7; TRBD1 or TRBD2 may be the D gene (5 bases each). This CDR3 is 15 amino acids long. CDR1 is SGHDT, CDR2 YYEEEE, per germline. Deletions cut 2 bases from V and 2 bases from J, with 14 bases between. CDR3 DNA sequence: TGTGCCAGCAGCTTAGGGACGGTAACCCCCTACGAGCAGTACTTC. Translating gives CASSLGTVTPYEQYF.

This clonotype occurred a few times. The chain combines TRBV7-2 with TRBJ2-5, with unresolved D. The DNA end is a closer match to TRBJ2-1, so the J assignment may be wrong. Germline loops: CDR1 SGHTA, CDR2 FQGNSA. There are 15 residues in the CDR3. For the CDR3, the DNA is TGTGCCAGCAGGCCACGAATGTCAGCTTACAATGAGCAGTTCTTC. As protein: CASRPRMSAYNEQFF.

This clonotype was detected only a few times. The rearrangement joins TRBV7-2 to TRBJ2-5; 8 bases align to TRBD1. The CDR3 is 14 amino acids. Trimming at V came to 3 bases and at J to 4 bases, leaving 4 bases not matched to a gene. The germline V gene has CDR1 SGHTA and CDR2 FQGNSA. The CDR3 loop is CASSLWTGRETQYF. The CDR3 DNA follows: TGTGCCAGCAGCTTGTGGACAGGGCGAGAGACCCAGTACTTC.

The chain's CDR3 is CSVTADGSSGNTIYF. CDR3 DNA sequence: TGCAGCGTCACCGCGGACGGAAGCTCTGGAAACACCATATATTTT. This chain uses TRBV29-1 with TRBJ1-3; D not resolved. CDR1 SQVTM and CDR2 ANQGSEA come from the germline V gene. Trimming pared 6 bases from V and 0 bases from J, leaving 15 bases between. The CDR3 is 15 amino acids.

The chain recombines TRBV28 with TRBJ2-7; 12 nucleotides align to TRBD2. The J segment lost 3 bases and the V segment lost 1 base, leaving 7 bases of the junction unmatched. The CDR3 spans 17 residues. Per germline, CDR1 MDHEN and CDR2 SYDVKM. CDR3 protein: CASSLSSTSGSVYEQYF. CDR3 sequence (DNA): TGTGCCAGCAGTTTATCTTCGACTAGCGGGAGCGTCTACGAGCAGTACTTC.

Worth noting for this clonotype: This may be a read error, as it is one base from a much larger clone. The chain employs TRBV28 and TRBJ1-5, with a weak D call TRBD1 (6 bases). Germline V gene sequence: CDR1 MDHEN, CDR2 SYDVKM. The CDR3 covers 14 residues. V was trimmed by 8 bases and J by 6 bases, leaving 17 bases between them. CDR3 sequence: CASLQGTGSQPQHF. The CDR3 region has the DNA TGTGCCAGCCTCCAGGGGACTGGGTCTCAGCCCCAGCATTTT.

This clonotype appeared many times. This chain links TRBV28 with TRBJ2-5; D is ambiguous. Germline-derived CDR1 and CDR2 are MDHEN and SYDVKM. Trimming took 4 bases from V and 5 from J, leaving 5 bases between them. CDR3 length equals 11 residues. CDR3: CASSSSETQYF. The CDR3 DNA follows: TGTGCCAGCAGTTCGTCCGAGACCCAGTACTTC.

Only a few counts were recorded for this clonotype. The chain recombines TRBV2 with TRBJ1-1, with a tentative D call TRBD1 (6 bases). This CDR3 contains 13 residues. Trimming cost V 8 bases and J 1 base, with 11 bases left between them. Germline V gene lookup returns CDR1 SNHLY and CDR2 FYNNEI. The CDR3 loop is CASGGGTNTEAFF. DNA of the CDR3: TGTGCCAGCGGCGGGGGCACGAACACTGAAGCTTTCTTT.

This clonotype was observed at least ten times. The chain has TRBV7-2 and TRBJ1-2; D gene ambiguous. The V end was cut by 3 bases, the J end by 2 bases, with 10 bases between. CDR3 length: 14 amino acids. Germline loops: CDR1 SGHTA, CDR2 FQGNSA. The CDR3 here is CASSLNRGNYGYTF. The DNA for the CDR3 is TGTGCCAGCAGCTTGAATCGAGGGAACTATGGCTACACCTTC.

This clonotype was detected ten times or more. This chain uses TRBV14 with TRBJ1-2, with 9 bases identical to TRBD1. Germline assignment: CDR1 SGHDN and CDR2 FVKESK. CDR3 length: 14 amino acids. J lost 4 bases, V lost 6 bases, and 6 bases had no gene match. In nucleotides, the CDR3 is TGTGCCAGCAGTGCCGGGACAGGGATCTATGGCTACACCTTC. It encodes CASSAGTGIYGYTF.

The V and J genes are TRBV18 and TRBJ2-7; D might be TRBD1 (6 bases). This CDR3 is 14 amino acids long. V shed 6 bases and J shed 5 bases, with 17 bases lying between them. Germline CDR1 and CDR2: KGHSH and LQKENI. CDR3: CASSLQGEANEQYF. The CDR3 nucleotides read TGTGCCAGCTCCCTACAGGGTGAGGCCAACGAGCAGTACTTC.

This clonotype occurred many times. The chain's CDR3 is CASSQNRGRLQETQYF. CDR3 in DNA: TGTGCCAGCAGCCAGAACCGGGGGCGACTACAAGAGACCCAGTACTTC. The V gene is TRBV3-1, the J gene TRBJ2-5, with D perhaps being TRBD1 or TRBD2 (6 bases each). With 3 bases removed from V and 2 bases from J, the gap between germline ends came to 16 bases. The V gene's germline CDR1 is LGHDT and CDR2 YNNKEL (reference sequence). The CDR3 is 16 residues long.